Below are 15 T cell receptor beta chains sequenced from a single sample in a study of blood T cell repertoires in COVID-19. Assay used: immunoSEQ multiplex PCR; TCRdb lists only in-frame clones, some missing. The sample includes 250,000 to 350,000 clones, about 90% seen only once; the top ten take 2.9%. Sample: peripheral blood. The receptors stem from a woman aged 25-40 years with COVID-19, enrolled during active disease.

The CDR3 reads CASSQRRTGPNYGYTF. CDR3 in DNA: TGTGCCAGCAGCCAAAGAAGGACAGGGCCGAACTATGGCTACACCTTC. V and J are TRBV3-1 (or the pseudogene TRBV3-2) and TRBJ1-2; 8 bases map to TRBD1. The V gene's germline CDR1 is LGHDT and CDR2 YNNKEL (reference sequence). With 2 bases clipped from V and 2 bases from J, the junction kept 7 bases outside the gene matches. There are 16 residues in the CDR3.

The rearrangement links TRBV2 to TRBJ1-5; 10 bases line up with TRBD1. The V segment lost 4 bases and the J segment 9 bases; nucleotides outside the gene matches: 9. The CDR3 contains 15 residues. CDR1 is SNHLY and CDR2 is FYNNEI in the germline V gene. The CDR3 loop is CASSADRGTLGPQHF. The DNA for the CDR3 is TGTGCCAGCAGTGCGGACAGGGGGACCCTCGGGCCCCAGCATTTT. The variable domain in full, completed from reference TRBV2 and TRBJ1-5, reads EPEVTQTPSHQVTQMGQEVILRCVPISNHLYFYWYRQILGQKVEFLVSFYNNEISEKSEIFDDQFSVERPDGSNFTLKIRSTKLEDSAMYFCASSADRGTLGPQHFGDGTRLSIL.

Remarks on this clone: The sample carries other DNA sequences with the same CDR3. The genes are TRBV3-1 (or the pseudogene TRBV3-2) and TRBJ1-1; D might be TRBD1 (5 bases). CDR1 is LGHDT, CDR2 YNNKEL, per germline (reference sequence). V dropped 1 base and J dropped 3 bases, with 6 bases sitting between them. This CDR3 comprises 13 residues. CDR3 in DNA: TGTGCCAGCAGCCAAGGCAGGGACACTGAAGCTTTCTTT. It specifies CASSQGRDTEAFF.

The chain recombines TRBV10-2 with TRBJ1-5, with D tentatively TRBD1 (6 bases). In germline, CDR1 is WSHSY, CDR2 SAAADI. Trimming removed 0 bases from V and 0 bases from J, with 9 bases in between. The length of the CDR3 is 16 residues. The CDR3 DNA is TGCGCCAGCAGTGAGTCGAGGGGGGGTAGCAATCAGCCCCAGCATTTT. Protein: CASSESRGGSNQPQHF.

The rearrangement uses TRBV5-1 and TRBJ1-1; possible D gene TRBD1, 5 bases. The CDR3 is made up of 15 amino acids. Per the germline V gene, CDR1 is SGHRS and CDR2 is YFSETQ. Trimming cost V 4 bases and J 1 base, with 14 bases left between them. The CDR3 is CASSLSGGANTEAFF. CDR3 nucleotides: TGCGCCAGCAGCCTCTCTGGAGGGGCGAACACTGAAGCTTTCTTT.

This rearrangement joins TRBV27 to TRBJ2-7; perhaps TRBD1 as D (6 bases). CDR3 length: 13 residues. The V and J ends lost 4 bases and 3 bases respectively, with 10 bases between them. CDR1 is MNHEY, CDR2 SMNVEV, per germline (reference sequence). CDR3 in DNA: TGTGCCAGCAGTTATGGCAGGGGCTACGAGCAGTACTTC. Its translation: CASSYGRGYEQYF.

CDR3 sequence: CASRKTDFYGYTF. CDR3 coding DNA: TGTGCCAGCAGAAAGACAGATTTCTATGGCTACACCTTC. This chain links TRBV7-2 with TRBJ1-2; TRBD1 might be the D (5 bases). In germline, CDR1 is SGHTA, CDR2 FQGNSA. The CDR3 has 13 amino acids. V shed 6 bases and J shed 4 bases, with 12 bases lying between them.

The gene calls are TRBV7-9 and TRBJ1-2; no definite D call. With 2 bases removed from V and 8 bases from J, the gap between germline ends came to 12 bases. The germline CDR1 and CDR2 sequences are SEHNR and FQNEAQ (reference sequence). CDR3 length equals 13 residues. In nucleotides, the CDR3 is TGTGCCAGCAGCTTAAACCGGGAGGAGGGCTACACCTTC. Protein: CASSLNREEGYTF. Complete variable domain (other parts from reference TRBV7-9 and TRBJ1-2): DTGVSQNPRHKITKRGQNVTFRCDPISEHNRLYWYRQTLGQGPEFLTYFQNEAQLEKSRLLSDRFSAERPKGSFSTLEIQRTEQGDSAMYLCASSLNREEGYTFGSGTRLTVV.

The chain is built from TRBV19 and TRBJ1-5, with TRBD1 as a possible D gene (6 bases). Per the germline V gene, CDR1 is LNHDA and CDR2 is SQIVND (reference sequence). The V and J ends lost 1 base and 0 bases respectively, with 10 bases between them. CDR3 length: 16 amino acids. CDR3 residues: CASSIAGGPSNQPQHF. CDR3 DNA: TGTGCCAGTAGTATAGCGGGGGGGCCTAGCAATCAGCCCCAGCATTTT. The full variable domain, rest sourced from reference TRBV19 and TRBJ1-5, is DGGITQSPKYLFRKEGQNVTLSCEQNLNHDAMYWYRQDPGQGLRLIYYSQIVNDFQKGDIAEGYSVSREKKESFPLTVTSAQKNPTAFYLCASSIAGGPSNQPQHFGDGTRLSIL.

The chain combines TRBV9 with TRBJ2-1; tentatively, D is TRBD2 (5 bases). This CDR3 has 15 amino acids. Germline V gene sequence: CDR1 SGDLS, CDR2 YYNGEE. Trimming left V 0 bases short and J 0 bases short, with 7 bases between. The CDR3, as DNA: TGTGCCAGCAGCGTAGATAGCGCCTCCTACAATGAGCAGTTCTTC. Amino acid sequence: CASSVDSASYNEQFF.

This chain connects TRBV7-9 to TRBJ1-2; D remains ambiguous. This CDR3 comprises 13 residues. V dropped 5 bases and J dropped 8 bases, with 15 bases sitting between them. Per germline, CDR1 SEHNR and CDR2 FQNEAQ (reference sequence). CDR3 sequence: CASSLRDFRGYTF. DNA of the CDR3: TGTGCCAGCAGCCTCCGGGATTTTAGGGGCTACACCTTC. Full variable domain (outside the CDR3, taken from reference TRBV7-9 and TRBJ1-2): DTGVSQNPRHKITKRGQNVTFRCDPISEHNRLYWYRQTLGQGPEFLTYFQNEAQLEKSRLLSDRFSAERPKGSFSTLEIQRTEQGDSAMYLCASSLRDFRGYTFGSGTRLTVV.

CDR3 protein: CASRGRGNQPQHF. Here the CDR3 DNA reads TGTGCCAGCAGGGGGCGCGGCAATCAGCCCCAGCATTTT. J is TRBJ1-5 and V is TRBV27, with D possibly TRBD1 on 5 matching bases. The CDR3 loop spans 13 amino acids. V was clipped by 6 bases and J by 2 bases, with 8 bases between them. Per the germline V gene, CDR1 is MNHEY and CDR2 is SMNVEV (reference sequence).

J is TRBJ2-1 and V is TRBV19; D remains ambiguous. The CDR3 covers 13 residues. V was trimmed by 5 bases and J by 4 bases, leaving 9 bases between them. Germline CDR1 reads LNHDA; CDR2 reads SQIVND (reference sequence). CDR3 DNA sequence: TGTGCCAGTAGTGTGTCAGGTTACAATGAGCAGTTCTTC. This codes for CASSVSGYNEQFF.

The rearrangement links TRBV15 to TRBJ1-5; tentatively, D is TRBD1 (5 bases). Germline CDR1 reads LNHNV; CDR2 reads YYDKDF (reference sequence). V was cut by 0 bases and J by 6 bases, with 12 bases left in between. The CDR3 is made up of 15 amino acids. CDR3 DNA sequence: TGTGCCACCAGCAGAGATCAGGGTAGCGGTCAGCCCCAGCATTTT. This gives the protein CATSRDQGSGQPQHF. Drawing the rest from reference TRBV15 and TRBJ1-5, the complete variable domain is DAMVIQNPRYQVTQFGKPVTLSCSQTLNHNVMYWYQQKSSQAPKLLFHYYDKDFNNEADTPDNFQSRRPNTSFCFLDIRSPGLGDTAMYLCATSRDQGSGQPQHFGDGTRLSIL.

The V gene is TRBV7-2, the J gene TRBJ2-7, with D possibly being TRBD2 (6 bases). The CDR3 is made up of 14 amino acids. Deletions cut 5 bases from V and 0 bases from J, with 11 bases between. Looked up from germline, CDR1 is SGHTA and CDR2 is FQGNSA. The CDR3 region has the DNA TGTGCCAGCAGCGTTAGCGGTAGCTCCTACGAGCAGTACTTC. Protein: CASSVSGSSYEQYF.